This paragraph covers one T cell receptor (beta chain) sequence. The data belong to a study of blood T cell repertoires in COVID-19. The germline CDR1 and CDR2 sequences are LNHNV and YYDKDF (reference sequence). This CDR3 region has 16 residues. Trimming shortened V by 3 bases and J by 0 bases, and 12 bases separated the two germline ends. The table came from immunoSEQ multiplex PCR; TCRdb's copy has only in-frame clones and leaves some out. The sample shows roughly 100,000 clones, around nine tenths of them seen only once. Sequenced: peripheral blood. The sequence came from a woman aged 45-60 years in a cohort sampled during active COVID-19. The chain has TRBV15 and TRBJ1-3; TRBD1 might be the D (6 bases). The CDR3 reads CATSSAQGRSGNTIYF. For the CDR3, the DNA is TGTGCCACCAGCAGTGCACAGGGCCGCTCTGGAAACACCATATATTTT.